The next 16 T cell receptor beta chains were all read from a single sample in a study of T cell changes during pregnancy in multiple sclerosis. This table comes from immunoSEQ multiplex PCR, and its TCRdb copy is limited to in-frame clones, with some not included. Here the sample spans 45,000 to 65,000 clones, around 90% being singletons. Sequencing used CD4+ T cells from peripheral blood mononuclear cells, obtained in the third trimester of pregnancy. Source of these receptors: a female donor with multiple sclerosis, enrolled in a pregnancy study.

This CDR3 reads CATGTGGLGYTF. The CDR3, as DNA: TGCGCTACCGGGACAGGGGGATTAGGCTACACCTTC. The V and J genes are TRBV5-1 and TRBJ1-2; 11 bases align to TRBD1. This CDR3 comprises 12 residues. Germline CDR1 reads SGHRS; CDR2 reads YFSETQ. The whole variable domain, filled in from reference TRBV5-1 and TRBJ1-2, reads KAGVTQTPRYLIKTRGQQVTLSCSPISGHRSVSWYQQTPGQGLQFLFEYFSETQRNKGNFPGRFSGRQFSNSRSEMNVSTLELGDSALYLCATGTGGLGYTFGSGTRLTVV.

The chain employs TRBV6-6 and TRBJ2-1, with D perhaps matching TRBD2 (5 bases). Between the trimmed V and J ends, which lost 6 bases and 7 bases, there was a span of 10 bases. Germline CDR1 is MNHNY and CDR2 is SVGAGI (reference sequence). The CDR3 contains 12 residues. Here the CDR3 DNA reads TGTGCCAGCAGAACTAGGTCGAATGAGCAGTTCTTC. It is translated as CASRTRSNEQFF.

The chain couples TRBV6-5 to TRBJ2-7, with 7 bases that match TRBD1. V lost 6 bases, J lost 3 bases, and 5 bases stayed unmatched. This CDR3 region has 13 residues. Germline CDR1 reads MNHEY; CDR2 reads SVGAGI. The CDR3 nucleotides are TGTGCCAGCAGAAGACAGGGCCTCTACGAGCAGTACTTC. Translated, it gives CASRRQGLYEQYF.

As DNA, the CDR3 is TGCGCCAGCAGCTCGGGACAGGGGGCTTACGAGCAGTACTTC. It translates to CASSSGQGAYEQYF. The chain carries TRBV5-1 and TRBJ2-7; 12 bases are a match to TRBD1. From germline, CDR1 is SGHRS and CDR2 YFSETQ. The CDR3 contains 14 residues. The J segment lost 4 bases and the V segment lost 3 bases, leaving 2 bases of the junction unmatched.

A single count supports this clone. CDR3 in DNA: TGCGCCAGCAGCCCACAGGGGGTAGGAAACACCATATATTTT. It specifies CASSPQGVGNTIYF. The rearrangement joins TRBV4-1 to TRBJ1-3; 8 bases are shared with TRBD1. The J segment lost 4 bases and the V segment lost 4 bases, leaving 3 bases of the junction unmatched. Germline CDR1 MGHRA, CDR2 YSYEKL. The CDR3 consists of 14 residues.

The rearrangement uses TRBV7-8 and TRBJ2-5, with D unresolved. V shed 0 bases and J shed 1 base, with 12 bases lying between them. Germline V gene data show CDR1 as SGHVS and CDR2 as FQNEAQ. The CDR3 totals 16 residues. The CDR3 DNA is TGTGCCAGCAGCTTAGCGCCGGGTGGTCTCCAAGAGACCCAGTACTTC. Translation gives CASSLAPGGLQETQYF.

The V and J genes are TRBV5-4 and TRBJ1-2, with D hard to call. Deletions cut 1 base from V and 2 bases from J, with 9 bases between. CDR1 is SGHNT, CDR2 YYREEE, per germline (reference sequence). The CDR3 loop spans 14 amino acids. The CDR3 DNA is TGTGCCAGCAGCTTGATGGGCAGCAACTATGGCTACACCTTC. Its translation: CASSLMGSNYGYTF.

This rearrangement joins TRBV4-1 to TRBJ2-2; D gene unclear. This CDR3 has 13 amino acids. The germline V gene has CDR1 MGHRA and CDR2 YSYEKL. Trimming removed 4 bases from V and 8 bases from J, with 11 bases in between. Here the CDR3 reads CASSLTILGELFF. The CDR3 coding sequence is TGCGCCAGCAGCCTTACGATCCTAGGGGAGCTGTTTTTT.

Here the CDR3 reads CSVDFRTDYGYTF. The CDR3 DNA follows: TGCAGCGTTGACTTCCGGACAGACTATGGCTACACCTTC. The chain has TRBV29-1 and TRBJ1-2, with D perhaps TRBD1 (6 bases). Trimming took off 3 bases at V and 3 bases at J, with 11 bases between the two ends. The CDR3 loop spans 13 amino acids. CDR1 is SQVTM, CDR2 ANQGSEA, per germline.

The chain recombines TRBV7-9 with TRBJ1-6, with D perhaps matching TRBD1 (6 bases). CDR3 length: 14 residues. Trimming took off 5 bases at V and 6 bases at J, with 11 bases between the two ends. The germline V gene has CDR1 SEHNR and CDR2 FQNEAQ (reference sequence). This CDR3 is CASSGTHSNSPLHF. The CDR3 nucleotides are TGTGCCAGCAGCGGGACACACTCTAATTCACCCCTCCACTTT.

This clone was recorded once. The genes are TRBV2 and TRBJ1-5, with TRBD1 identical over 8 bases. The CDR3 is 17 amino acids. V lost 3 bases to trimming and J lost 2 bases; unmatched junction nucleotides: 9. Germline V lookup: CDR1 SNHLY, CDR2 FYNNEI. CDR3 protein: CASSESRGQGGNQPQHF. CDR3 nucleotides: TGTGCCAGCAGTGAGTCCAGAGGACAGGGAGGCAATCAGCCCCAGCATTTT.

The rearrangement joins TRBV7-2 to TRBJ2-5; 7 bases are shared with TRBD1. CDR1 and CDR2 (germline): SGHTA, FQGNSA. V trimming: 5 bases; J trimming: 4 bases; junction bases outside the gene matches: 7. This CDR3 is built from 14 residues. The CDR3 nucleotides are TGTGCCAGCAGCCCGAGACAGGGCCCAGAGACCCAGTACTTC. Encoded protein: CASSPRQGPETQYF.

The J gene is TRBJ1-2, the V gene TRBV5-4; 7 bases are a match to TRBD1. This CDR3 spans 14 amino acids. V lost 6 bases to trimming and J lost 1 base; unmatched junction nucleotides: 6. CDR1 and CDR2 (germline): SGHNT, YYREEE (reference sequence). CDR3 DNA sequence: TGTGCCAGCACCCGGGACAGCCTTAACTATGGCTACACCTTC. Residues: CASTRDSLNYGYTF.

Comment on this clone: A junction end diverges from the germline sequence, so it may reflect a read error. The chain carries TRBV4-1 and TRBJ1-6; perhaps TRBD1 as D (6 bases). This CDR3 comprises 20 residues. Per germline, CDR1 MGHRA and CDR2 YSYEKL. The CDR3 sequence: CASGQEPQFGGGVGNSPLHF. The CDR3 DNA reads TGCGCCAGCGGCCAAGAACCCCAATTTGGAGGGGGGGTCGGGAATTCACCCCTCCACTTT.

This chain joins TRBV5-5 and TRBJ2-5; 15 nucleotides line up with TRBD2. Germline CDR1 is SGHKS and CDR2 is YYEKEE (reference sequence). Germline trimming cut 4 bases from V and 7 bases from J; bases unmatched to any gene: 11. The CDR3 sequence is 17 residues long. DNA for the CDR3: TGTGCCAGCAGCCGGACTAGCGGGGGGGCTAAACGAGGGACCCAGTACTTC. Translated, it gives CASSRTSGGAKRGTQYF.

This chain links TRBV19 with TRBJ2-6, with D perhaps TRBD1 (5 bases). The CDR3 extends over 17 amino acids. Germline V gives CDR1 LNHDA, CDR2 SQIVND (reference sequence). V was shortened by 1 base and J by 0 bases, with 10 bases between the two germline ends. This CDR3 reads CASSIAGIPSGANVLTF. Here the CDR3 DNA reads TGTGCCAGTAGTATAGCAGGGATCCCCTCTGGGGCCAACGTCCTGACTTTC.